The text below deals with one T cell receptor (beta chain). Its antigen is currently unknown. These data come from a study of shared clonotypes between healthy human individuals. Overall study findings and caveats: Naive subsets typically showed greater estimated richness than memory subsets.

Trimming took off 7 bases at V and 10 bases at J, with 7 bases between the two ends. Looked up from germline, CDR1 is SGHAT and CDR2 is FQNNGV. The CDR3 covers 10 residues. The study enrolled healthy HIV-negative adults without recent acute infections or vaccinations as donors. Researchers partitioned CD4+ cells into CD45RA+ naive and CD45RA-negative memory subsets. In the original workflow: Because ImmunoSEQ provided only junction sequences with no quality scores, the filtering differed. Repertoires were generated with immunoSEQ multiplex PCR, while TCRdb's copy carries only in-frame clones and drops some. Clone size and V and J calls were adopted from that table, with D and trimming inferred from the DNA. The profile shows approximately 2.5 million clones, 93% of them singletons.

This TCR was recovered from a man aged 18 to 29 in good health. Some clones in this sample may be carry-over from other donors' samples. The chain carries TRBV11-2 and TRBJ1-4, with unresolved D. Sequencing was carried out using naive CD4+ T cells from PBMCs. Subset of the sample: CD45RA+ positively selected. CDR3 residues: CASTRLKLFF. The CDR3 DNA reads TGTGCCAGCACCCGGCTAAAACTGTTTTTT.